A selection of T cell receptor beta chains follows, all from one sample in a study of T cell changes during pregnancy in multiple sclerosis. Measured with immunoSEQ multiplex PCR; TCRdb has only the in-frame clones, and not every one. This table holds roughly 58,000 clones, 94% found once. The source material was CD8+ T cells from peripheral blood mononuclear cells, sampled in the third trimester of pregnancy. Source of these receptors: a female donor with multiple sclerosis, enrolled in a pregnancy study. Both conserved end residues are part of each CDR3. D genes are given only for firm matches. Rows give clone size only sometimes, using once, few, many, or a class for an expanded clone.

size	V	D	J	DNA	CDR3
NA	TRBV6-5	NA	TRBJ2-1	TGTGCCAGCAGTTACGGGAGCTCCTACAATGAGCAGTTCTTC	CASSYGSSYNEQFF
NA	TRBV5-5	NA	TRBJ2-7	TGTGCCAGCCAACCTCCCTGGGACAACCTTTACGAGCAGTACTTC	CASQPPWDNLYEQYF
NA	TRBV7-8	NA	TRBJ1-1	TGTGCCAGCAGCTTGGGCCACGGTACTTACACTGAAGCTTTCTTT	CASSLGHGTYTEAFF
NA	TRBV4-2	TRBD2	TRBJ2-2	TGTGCCAGCAGCCAGCCGGGACTAGCGGGAGGGACCGGGGAGCTGTTTTTT	CASSQPGLAGGTGELFF
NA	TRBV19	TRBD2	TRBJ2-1	TGTGCCAGTAGTATCCCAGCGGGAGATTACAATGAGCAGTTCTTC	CASSIPAGDYNEQFF
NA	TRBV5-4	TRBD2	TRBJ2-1	TGTGCCAGCAGCTCGACGGGACTAGTCAATGAGCAGTTCTTC	CASSSTGLVNEQFF
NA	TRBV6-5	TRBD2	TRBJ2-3	TGTGCCAGCAGTTACTCGACAGCGGGAGGGTCAGATACGCAGTATTTT	CASSYSTAGGSDTQYF
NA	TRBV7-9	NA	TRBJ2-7	TGTGCCAGCAGCCTAAACAGCGGCTACGAGCAGTACTTC	CASSLNSGYEQYF
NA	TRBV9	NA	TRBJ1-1	TGTGCCAGCAGCGCCGACATATACACTGAAGCTTTCTTT	CASSADIYTEAFF
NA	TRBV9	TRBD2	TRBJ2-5	TGTGCCAGCAGCGGCGGGACTAGCGGGAACCAAGAGACCCAGTACTTC	CASSGGTSGNQETQYF
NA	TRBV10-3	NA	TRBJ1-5	TGTGCCATCGGTGCGGGAAATCAGCCCCAGCATTTT	CAIGAGNQPQHF
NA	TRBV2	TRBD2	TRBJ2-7	TGTGCCAGCAAGGGGGGGACTAGCGAGACGATCTCCTACGAGCAGTACTTC	CASKGGTSETISYEQYF
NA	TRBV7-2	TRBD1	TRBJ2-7	TGTGCCAGCAGCTGGGGGCCGTACCGAGGGACAGGGCGGAGCGAGCAGTACTTC	CASSWGPYRGTGRSEQYF
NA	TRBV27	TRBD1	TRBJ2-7	TGTGCCAGTGGACGGACAGGTTGGAACGTAGACTACGAGCAGTACTTC	CASGRTGWNVDYEQYF
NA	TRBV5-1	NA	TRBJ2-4	TGCGCCAGCAGCTTTGCCGCGTTAATCGACAGGCGTTTAGCCAAAAACATTCAGTACTTC	CASSFAALIDRRLAKNIQYF
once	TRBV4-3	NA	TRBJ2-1	TGCGCCAGCAGCCAAGATCTATCTAGCACTAGTTATTTGCCCCAGTCCTACAATGAGCAGTTCTTC	CASSQDLSSTSYLPQSYNEQFF
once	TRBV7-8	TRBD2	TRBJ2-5	TGTGCCAGCAGCGGACGACTAGCGGGGCAAGAGACCCAGTACTTC	CASSGRLAGQETQYF
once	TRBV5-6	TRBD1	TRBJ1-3	TGTGCCAGCAGCGGGGGACAGGGCCCTGGAAACACCATATATTTT	CASSGGQGPGNTIYF
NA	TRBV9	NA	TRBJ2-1	TGTGCCAGCAGCGTAGTAGAATCTCCCTACAATGAGCAGTTCTTC	CASSVVESPYNEQFF
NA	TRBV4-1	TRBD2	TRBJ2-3	TGCGCCAGCAGCCAAAAACTAGCGGGAGGGACAGATACGCAGTATTTT	CASSQKLAGGTDTQYF
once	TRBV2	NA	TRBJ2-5	TGTGCCAGCAGGGTCGACAGGACCCTAGAGACCCAGTACTTC	CASRVDRTLETQYF
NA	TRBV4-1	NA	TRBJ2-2	TGCGCCAGCAGCCCACAAAATCTTCCCTTAACAAACACCGGGGAGCTGTTTTTT	CASSPQNLPLTNTGELFF
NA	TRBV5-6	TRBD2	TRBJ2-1	TGTGCCAGCAGCCCGGGACTAGTCAACAATGAGCAGTTCTTC	CASSPGLVNNEQFF
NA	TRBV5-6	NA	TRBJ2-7	TGTGCCAGCAGTCACCAGGGTTACGAGCAGTACTTC	CASSHQGYEQYF
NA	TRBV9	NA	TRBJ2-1	TGTGCCAGCAGCGTAGCTAGTGGTTTCAGCTCCTACAATGAGCAGTTCTTC	CASSVASGFSSYNEQFF
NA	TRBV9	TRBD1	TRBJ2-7	TGTGCCAGCAGCGTAGGGGACAGTCCCTACGAGCAGTACTTC	CASSVGDSPYEQYF
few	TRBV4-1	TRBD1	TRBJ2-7	TGCGCCAGCAGCGCCGGGACAGGGTTCGAGCAGTACTTC	CASSAGTGFEQYF
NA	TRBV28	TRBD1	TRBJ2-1	TGTGCCAGCAGTTCGCCAGGGACAGGGGACTACAATGAGCAGTTCTTC	CASSSPGTGDYNEQFF
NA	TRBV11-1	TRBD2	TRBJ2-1	TGTGCCAGCAGCTTAGCGTCGGGACTAGGCAATGAGCAGTTCTTC	CASSLASGLGNEQFF
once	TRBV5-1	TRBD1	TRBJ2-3	TGCGCCAGCAGCTTGGGACAGGGGGCCGCAGATACGCAGTATTTT	CASSLGQGAADTQYF
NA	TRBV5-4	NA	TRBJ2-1	TGTGCCAGCAGCCAGACAGCAGCGCTCTCCTACAATGAGCAGTTCTTC	CASSQTAALSYNEQFF
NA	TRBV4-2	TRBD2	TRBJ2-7	TGTGCCAGCAGCCAAGTCCTAGCGGGGAACTACGAGCAGTACTTC	CASSQVLAGNYEQYF
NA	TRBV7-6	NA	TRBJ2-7	TGTGCCAGCAGCTTAGAGCGGACCACCGAGCAGTACTTC	CASSLERTTEQYF
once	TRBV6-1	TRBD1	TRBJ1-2	TGTGCCAGCAGTGGGACAGGCTATGGCTACACCTTC	CASSGTGYGYTF
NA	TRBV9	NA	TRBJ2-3	TGTGCCAGCAGCGTCTGGGACTCGGGGGAATACACAGATACGCAGTATTTT	CASSVWDSGEYTDTQYF
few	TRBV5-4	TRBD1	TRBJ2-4	TGTGCCAGCAGCTTGGACAGGGGCCAAAACATTCAGTACTTC	CASSLDRGQNIQYF
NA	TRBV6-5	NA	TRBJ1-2	TGTGCCAGCAGTTACTCTTCCGTGAACTATGGCTACACCTTC	CASSYSSVNYGYTF
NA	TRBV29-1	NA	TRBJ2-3	TGCAGCGTTGAGGGGCCCGAAAGCACAGATACGCAGTATTTT	CSVEGPESTDTQYF